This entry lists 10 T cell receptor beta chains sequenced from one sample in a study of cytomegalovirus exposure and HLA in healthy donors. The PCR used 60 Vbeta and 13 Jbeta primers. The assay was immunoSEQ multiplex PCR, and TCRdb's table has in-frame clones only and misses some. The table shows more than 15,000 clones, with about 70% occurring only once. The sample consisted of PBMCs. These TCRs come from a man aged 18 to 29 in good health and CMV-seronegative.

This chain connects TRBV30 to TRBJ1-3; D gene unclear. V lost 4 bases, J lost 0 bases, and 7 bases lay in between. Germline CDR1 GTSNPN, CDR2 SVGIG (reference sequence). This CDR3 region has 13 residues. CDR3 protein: CAWTRDSGNTIYF. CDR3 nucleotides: TGTGCCTGGACGAGGGACTCTGGAAACACCATATATTTT.

CDR3 sequence (DNA): TGTGCCAGCAGTGAAATAGGACAGGGTAATGGCTACACCTTC. It encodes CASSEIGQGNGYTF. This sequence joins TRBV25-1 and TRBJ1-2, with 8 bases fitting TRBD1. Germline loops: CDR1 MGHDK, CDR2 SYGVNS. V trimming: 2 bases; J trimming: 6 bases; junction bases outside the gene matches: 5. This CDR3 comprises 14 residues.

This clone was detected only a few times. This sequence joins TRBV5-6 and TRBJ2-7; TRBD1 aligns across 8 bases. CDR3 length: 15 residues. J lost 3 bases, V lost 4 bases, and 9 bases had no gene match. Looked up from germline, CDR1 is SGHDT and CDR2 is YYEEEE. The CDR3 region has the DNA TGTGCCAGCAGCGTTACAGGGGGTCTCTTCTACGAGCAGTACTTC. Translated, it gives CASSVTGGLFYEQYF.

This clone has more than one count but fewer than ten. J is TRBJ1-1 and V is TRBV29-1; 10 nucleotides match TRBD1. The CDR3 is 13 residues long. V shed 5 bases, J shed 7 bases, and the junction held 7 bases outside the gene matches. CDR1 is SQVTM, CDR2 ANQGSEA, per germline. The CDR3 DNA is TGCAGCGTTTACAAGACAGGGGGCGGTGAAGCTTTCTTT. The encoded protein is CSVYKTGGGEAFF.

CDR3 residues: CASSQDRVAGSLTETQYF. Written as DNA, the CDR3 is TGCGCCAGCAGCCAAGATCGTGTGGCGGGGTCGTTAACAGAGACCCAGTACTTC. The chain couples TRBV4-1 to TRBJ2-5, with a weak D call TRBD2 (6 bases). Trimming cost V 0 bases and J 4 bases, with 21 bases left between them. Germline V gene lookup returns CDR1 MGHRA and CDR2 YSYEKL. The CDR3 consists of 18 residues.

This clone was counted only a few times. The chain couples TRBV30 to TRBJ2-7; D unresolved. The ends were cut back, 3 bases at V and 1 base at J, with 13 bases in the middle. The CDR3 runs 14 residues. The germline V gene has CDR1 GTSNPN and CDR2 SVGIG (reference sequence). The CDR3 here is CAWSSPYNSYEQYF. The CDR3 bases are TGTGCCTGGAGCAGTCCTTATAATTCCTACGAGCAGTACTTC.

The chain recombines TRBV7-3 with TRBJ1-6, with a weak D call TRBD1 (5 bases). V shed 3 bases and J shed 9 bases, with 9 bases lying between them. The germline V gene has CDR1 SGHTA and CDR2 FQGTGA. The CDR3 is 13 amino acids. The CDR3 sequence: CASSLVRGSPLHF. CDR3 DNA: TGTGCCAGCAGCTTGGTAAGGGGTTCACCCCTCCACTTT.

The chain's CDR3 is CSAREAGETQYF. In nucleotides, the CDR3 is TGCAGCGCAAGGGAAGCGGGAGAGACCCAGTACTTC. V is TRBV29-1 and J is TRBJ2-5; the D gene is possibly TRBD2 (6 bases). CDR3 length: 12 amino acids. Germline V gene lookup returns CDR1 SQVTM and CDR2 ANQGSEA. V was pared by 7 bases and J by 4 bases, with 13 bases between.

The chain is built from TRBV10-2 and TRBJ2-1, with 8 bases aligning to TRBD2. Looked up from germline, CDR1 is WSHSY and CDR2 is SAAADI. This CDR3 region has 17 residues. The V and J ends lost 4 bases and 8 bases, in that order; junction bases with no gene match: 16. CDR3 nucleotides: TGCGCCAGCAGTGTTACGCGGGAGGCTCTAATTCGGGATGAGCAGTTCTTC. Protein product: CASSVTREALIRDEQFF.

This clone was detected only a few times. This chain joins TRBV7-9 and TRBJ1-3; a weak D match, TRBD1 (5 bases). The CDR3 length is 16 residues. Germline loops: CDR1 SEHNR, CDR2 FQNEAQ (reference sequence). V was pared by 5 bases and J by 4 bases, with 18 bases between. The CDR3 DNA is TGTGCCAGCAGCCTCCCCCGGGGGAGCTCCGGAAACACCATATATTTT. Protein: CASSLPRGSSGNTIYF.